A single sample gave rise to the 19 T cell receptor beta chains below, sequenced in a study of molecular identifiers for immune sequencing clone quantification (dated by TCRdb to the late 2010s). Libraries were built with PCR. Sequenced using a NextSeq 500. TCRdb's own reprocessing of the public reads used fastp at Q25 and MiXCR and kept productive beta chains. All rows with the same CDR3 protein become a single entry with the most common DNA and genes. Here the sample has more than 8,000 distinct CDR3 sequences; about 21% occur a single time. The ten largest clones represent roughly 1.5% of the sample. Material for sequencing was naive CD8+ T cells from blood, with Jurkat cell RNA spiked in. The meaning of the sample's cell subset or site label: FACS-sorted CD8+CD4-CCR7+CD45RA+ naive T cells. The receptors stem from a human donor in good health. Some libraries in this study had Jurkat cell RNA spiked in.

This chain links TRBV29-1 with TRBJ1-2; maybe TRBD1 (5 bases). Trimming shortened V by 3 bases and J by 4 bases, and 6 bases separated the two germline ends. CDR3 length: 11 amino acids. Looked up from germline, CDR1 is SQVTM and CDR2 is ANQGSEA. CDR3 protein: CSVDGGYGYTF. The CDR3 bases are TGCAGCGTTGACGGGGGCTATGGCTACACCTTC.

This clonotype is termed medium-sized. The V call is TRBV11-2, the J call TRBJ2-4; no clear D. The V end was cut by 4 bases, the J end by 0 bases, with 10 bases between. CDR3 length: 15 residues. CDR1 and CDR2 from the germline V gene are SGHAT and FQNNGV. As DNA, the CDR3 is TGTGCCAGCAGCTCCGACACCTTAGCCAAAAACATTCAGTACTTC. Translated, it gives CASSSDTLAKNIQYF.

This clonotype was detected many times. The rearrangement links TRBV24-1 to TRBJ2-7; weak D call: TRBD1 (5 bases). The ends were cut back, 3 bases at V and 2 bases at J, with 13 bases in the middle. The germline V gene has CDR1 KGHDR and CDR2 SFDVKD. This CDR3 has 15 amino acids. Here the CDR3 DNA reads TGTGCCACCAGTGATCATGACAGCCTCACCTACGAGCAGTACTTC. Residues: CATSDHDSLTYEQYF.

This clonotype is deemed medium-sized. The CDR3 protein is CASSLNMGVEAFF. CDR3 coding DNA: TGTGCCAGCAGCCTGAACATGGGGGTGGAAGCTTTCTTT. The rearrangement uses TRBV13 and TRBJ1-1; possibly TRBD1 for D (5 bases). CDR1 PRHDT and CDR2 FYEKMQ come from the germline V gene (reference sequence). V gave up 5 bases and J gave up 8 bases, with 15 bases separating them. The CDR3 runs to 13 residues.

This clonotype is medium-sized (0.01 to 0.1%) within its sample. The V call is TRBV15, the J call TRBJ1-1, with 7 bases aligning to TRBD1. The V segment lost 5 bases and the J segment 8 bases; nucleotides outside the gene matches: 8. CDR1 is LNHNV and CDR2 is YYDKDF in the germline V gene (reference sequence). The CDR3 totals 13 residues. CDR3 sequence reads: CATSRRGQTEAFF. The DNA of the CDR3 is TGTGCCACCAGCCGTAGGGGGCAAACGGAAGCTTTCTTT.

This clonotype is medium-sized by share. The rearrangement joins TRBV30 to TRBJ1-6; tentative D call: TRBD1 (6 bases). The CDR3 covers 15 residues. Between the trimmed V and J ends, which lost 5 bases and 6 bases, there was a span of 17 bases. The germline V gene has CDR1 GTSNPN and CDR2 SVGIG (reference sequence). DNA for the CDR3: TGTGCCTGGTACCCACAGGGAACGGGTAATTCACCCCTCCACTTT. It is translated as CAWYPQGTGNSPLHF. Drawing the rest from reference TRBV30 and TRBJ1-6, the complete variable domain is SQTIHQWPATLVQPVGSPLSLECTVEGTSNPNLYWYRQAAGRGLQLLFYSVGIGQISSEVPQNLSASRPQDRQFILSSKKLLLSDSGFYLCAWYPQGTGNSPLHFGNGTRLTVT.

This clonotype is categorized as medium-sized. This chain uses TRBV7-2 with TRBJ2-7; possibly TRBD1 for D (6 bases). V was cut by 6 bases and J by 3 bases, with 12 bases left in between. The CDR3 contains 13 residues. CDR1 and CDR2 (germline): SGHTA, FQGNSA. This CDR3 reads CASRQGSGYEQYF. The CDR3 DNA is TGTGCCAGCAGACAGGGATCCGGCTACGAGCAGTACTTC.

This clonotype counts as medium-sized. V and J are TRBV7-2 and TRBJ2-7, with 9 bases identical to TRBD1. The CDR3 is 15 amino acids. Germline CDR1 reads SGHTA; CDR2 reads FQGNSA. Trimming cost V 5 bases and J 7 bases; bases outside gene matches: 12. The CDR3 DNA follows: TGTGCCAGCAGCCCCGGACAGGGGTTCTGGTGGGAGCAGTACTTC. Protein product: CASSPGQGFWWEQYF.

On this clonotype: This may be a read error, as it is one base from a much larger clone. The CDR3 does not close with the conserved phenylalanine or tryptophan, likely indicating a read error. This chain connects TRBV7-6 to TRBJ2-7, with D unclear. V dropped 2 bases and J dropped 3 bases, with 14 bases sitting between them. From germline, CDR1 is SGHVS and CDR2 FNYEAQ. The CDR3 spans 15 residues. The CDR3 nucleotides read TGTGCCAGCAGCTTATCCCCCCGGGCGGACTACGAGCAGTACTCC. This translates into CASSLSPRADYEQYS.

This clonotype is judged medium-sized. V is TRBV19 and J is TRBJ2-3; tentative D call: TRBD2 (7 bases). The CDR3 loop spans 16 amino acids. Germline assignment: CDR1 LNHDA and CDR2 SQIVND (reference sequence). The ends were cut back, 4 bases at V and 3 bases at J, with 17 bases in the middle. CDR3 sequence: CASSTLWGGLTDTQYF. The DNA of the CDR3 is TGTGCCAGTAGTACCCTTTGGGGGGGGCTAACAGATACGCAGTATTTT.

By share, this clonotype ranks as medium-sized. The genes are TRBV5-6 and TRBJ2-5; no clear D gene. The CDR3 is 15 amino acids. In germline, CDR1 is SGHDT, CDR2 YYEEEE. V was clipped by 0 bases and J by 5 bases, with 14 bases between them. The CDR3 DNA follows: TGTGCCAGCAGCTTGGTTAGAAGTAGTCGCGAGACCCAGTACTTC. It is translated as CASSLVRSSRETQYF.

V is TRBV21-1 and J is TRBJ2-5; the table's D gene call, TRBD2, was not cross checked with the DNA. TRBV21-1 is a documented pseudogene. CDR3 length: 18 amino acids. CDR3 coding DNA: TGTGCCAGCAGCAAAGCGCTTTGGGCGGGGGGGCGGCAAGAGACCCAGTACTTC. Its translation: CASSKALWAGGRQETQYF.

In regard to this clonotype: A much bigger clone sits one base away, suggesting this may be a read error. The V gene is TRBV27, the J gene TRBJ1-3; D possibly corresponds to TRBD1 (5 bases). Germline values: CDR1 MNHEY, CDR2 SMNVEV (reference sequence). The CDR3 covers 13 residues. V was cut by 5 bases and J by 0 bases, with 5 bases left in between. CDR3 nucleotides: TGTGCCAGCAGTCAGGGCTCTGGAAACACCATATATTTT. Amino acids: CASSQGSGNTIYF.

By its share, this clonotype is medium-sized. This chain joins TRBV11-2 and TRBJ2-3; the D is unclear. Trimming pared 5 bases from V and 1 base from J, leaving 22 bases between. Per the germline V gene, CDR1 is SGHAT and CDR2 is FQNNGV. The CDR3 runs 18 residues. The CDR3 coding sequence is TGTGCCAGCAGCCCTGGGTGGCCGAGATTCACTGGCACAGATACGCAGTATTTT. This gives the protein CASSPGWPRFTGTDTQYF.

In the case of this clonotype: An end of the junction does not agree with germline; a read error may underlie this. The chain is built from TRBV9 and TRBJ1-3; D unclear. Per germline, CDR1 SGDLS and CDR2 YYNGEE. The CDR3 has 15 residues. Here the CDR3 reads CASSVGTDSGSTIYF. The CDR3, as DNA: TGTGCCAGCAGCGTGGGCACCGATTCTGGAAGCACCATATATTTT.

This clonotype is labeled as medium-sized. The chain joins TRBV5-4 to TRBJ2-3; D is uncertain. There are 15 residues in the CDR3. Germline lookup yields CDR1 SGHNT and CDR2 YYREEE (reference sequence). V was cut by 0 bases and J by 0 bases, with 8 bases left in between. CDR3 sequence reads: CASSLGASSTDTQYF. Here the CDR3 DNA reads TGTGCCAGCAGCTTGGGTGCGTCTAGCACAGATACGCAGTATTTT.

By sample fraction, this clonotype is medium-sized. The chain combines TRBV19 with TRBJ2-2; D might be TRBD1 (5 bases). CDR3 length: 15 residues. CDR1 and CDR2 from the germline V gene are LNHDA and SQIVND (reference sequence). V was trimmed by 7 bases and J by 3 bases, leaving 15 bases between them. This CDR3 reads CASTTGKQDTGELFF. CDR3 sequence (DNA): TGTGCCAGTACCACAGGAAAGCAGGACACCGGGGAGCTGTTTTTT.

This clonotype has just a few counts. Just one base apart from a much larger clone, this may be a read error. The chain uses TRBV7-9 and TRBJ2-7; 8 nucleotides match TRBD1. CDR1 SEHNR and CDR2 FQNEAQ come from the germline V gene (reference sequence). There are 12 residues in the CDR3. This CDR3 is CTSSPTGVEQYF. The CDR3 DNA sequence: TGTACCAGCAGCCCGACAGGGGTCGAGCAGTACTTC.

In its sample, this clonotype ranks as medium-sized. V and J are TRBV9 and TRBJ2-7; D remains ambiguous. This CDR3 has 13 residues. Trimming cost V 4 bases and J 2 bases, with 10 bases left between them. The germline V gene has CDR1 SGDLS and CDR2 YYNGEE. DNA of the CDR3: TGTGCCAGCAGCCCCCGATTAGCCTACGAGCAGTACTTC. Its protein product is CASSPRLAYEQYF.